The 11 T cell receptor beta chains listed next were all sequenced from one sample in a study of shared clonotypes between healthy human individuals (dated by TCRdb to 2020 to 2022). Libraries were prepared through the immunoSEQ multiplex PCR assay. TCRdb obtained this table from immuneACCESS and retained in-frame rearrangements with V and J assigned. These tables miss some clones; where compared with another copy, unresolved V genes account for less than half of the shortfall, and the remainder is unexplained. Within this sample are about 480,000 clones, with 70% to 80% of them counted one time only. The ten top clones hold 13% of the sample. The sequencing sample was made of PBMCs. All receptors come from a woman aged 40 to 55 in good health. Some clones in this sample may be carry-over from other donors' samples.

The V call is TRBV28, the J call TRBJ2-1; D unclear. The CDR3 totals 13 residues. CDR1 and CDR2 from the germline V gene are MDHEN and SYDVKM. Trimming removed 2 bases at V and 10 bases at J, with 12 bases between. The CDR3 is CASSLPETTEQFF. CDR3 DNA sequence: TGTGCCAGCAGTTTACCGGAGACAACCGAGCAGTTCTTC. Full variable domain (remainder filled in from reference TRBV28 and TRBJ2-1): DVKVTQSSRYLVKRTGEKVFLECVQDMDHENMFWYRQDPGLGLRLIYFSYDVKMKEKGDIPEGYSVSREKKERFSLILESASTNQTSMYLCASSLPETTEQFFGPGTRLTVL.

This chain links TRBV5-4 with TRBJ2-7, with 9 bases identical to TRBD1. Per germline, CDR1 SGHNT and CDR2 YYREEE (reference sequence). The CDR3 has 14 residues. The J segment lost 5 bases and the V segment lost 1 base, leaving 4 bases of the junction unmatched. This CDR3 reads CASSLSGQGHEQYF. CDR3 DNA: TGTGCCAGCAGCTTGTCGGGACAGGGCCACGAGCAGTACTTC.

Here the CDR3 reads CASSSPGQPQHF. In DNA, the CDR3 is TGTGCCAGCAGCTCGCCCGGGCAGCCCCAGCATTTT. The rearrangement links TRBV7-2 to TRBJ1-5; D uncertain. V lost 4 bases to trimming and J lost 7 bases, with 8 bases between them. CDR3 length equals 12 residues. Per the germline V gene, CDR1 is SGHTA and CDR2 is FQGNSA. Filled out from reference TRBV7-2 and TRBJ1-5, the complete variable domain reads GAGVSQSPSNKVTEKGKDVELRCDPISGHTALYWYRQSLGQGLEFLIYFQGNSAPDKSGLPSDRFSAERTGGSVSTLTIQRTQQEDSAVYLCASSSPGQPQHFGDGTRLSIL.

V usage is TRBV6-5 and J usage is TRBJ1-6; the match to TRBD1 covers 8 bases. The CDR3 sequence is 16 residues long. Trimming cost V 4 bases and J 0 bases; bases outside gene matches: 2. Germline V gives CDR1 MNHEY, CDR2 SVGAGI. For the CDR3, the DNA is TGTGCCAGCAGTTGGGACAGGAACTCCTATAATTCACCCCTCCACTTT. This translates into CASSWDRNSYNSPLHF.

The chain employs TRBV19 and TRBJ2-3, with TRBD1 matching over 8 bases. The length of the CDR3 is 13 residues. Germline V gives CDR1 LNHDA, CDR2 SQIVND (reference sequence). V gave up 7 bases and J gave up 4 bases; unmatched junction bases: 4. CDR3 residues: CASKDRGADTQYF. DNA for the CDR3: TGTGCCAGTAAAGACAGGGGTGCAGATACGCAGTATTTT.

This clone was counted between two and nine times. The chain links TRBV5-1 to TRBJ2-7; 12 nucleotides agree with TRBD2. The CDR3 consists of 15 residues. The germline V gene has CDR1 SGHRS and CDR2 YFSETQ. V shed 4 bases, J shed 2 bases, and the junction held 4 bases outside the gene matches. This CDR3 reads CASSAGLAGPYEQYF. CDR3 sequence (DNA): TGCGCCAGCAGCGCGGGACTAGCGGGTCCCTACGAGCAGTACTTC.

This chain connects TRBV9 to TRBJ2-1, with TRBD1 identical over 10 bases. V gave up 4 bases and J gave up 3 bases; unmatched junction bases: 13. The germline CDR1 and CDR2 sequences are SGDLS and YYNGEE. This CDR3 is 18 amino acids long. The chain's CDR3 is CASSSGTGATGVYNEQFF. The CDR3 DNA follows: TGTGCCAGCAGCTCCGGGACAGGGGCGACAGGGGTCTACAATGAGCAGTTCTTC.

This chain joins TRBV9 and TRBJ2-1, with TRBD2 as a possible D gene (5 bases). The CDR3 covers 15 residues. The germline gives CDR1 SGDLS, CDR2 YYNGEE. Trimming cost V 2 bases and J 4 bases, with 13 bases left between them. The CDR3, as DNA: TGTGCCAGCAGCGTGGATGAGGGTTCATACAATGAGCAGTTCTTC. Its protein is CASSVDEGSYNEQFF.

This clone was observed at least ten times. This chain joins TRBV30 and TRBJ1-1; D remains unclear. Trimming took 1 base from V and 13 from J, leaving 16 bases between them. CDR3 length: 12 residues. Germline CDR1 is GTSNPN and CDR2 is SVGIG (reference sequence). CDR3 DNA sequence: TGTGCCTGGAGTGGGCATGACCCGCTTGTTTTCTTT. It codes for CAWSGHDPLVFF.

The chain employs TRBV7-2 and TRBJ2-1, with no clear D. Germline assignment: CDR1 SGHTA and CDR2 FQGNSA. This CDR3 comprises 13 residues. The germline V and J ends were trimmed by 3 bases and 10 bases, with 13 bases remaining between them. CDR3 DNA: TGTGCCAGCAGCTTCCCCGCTATGGGGGAGCAGTTCTTC. It encodes CASSFPAMGEQFF.

The genes are TRBV11-2 and TRBJ2-5; TRBD2 matches at 8 bases. This CDR3 region has 14 residues. CDR1 and CDR2 (germline): SGHAT, FQNNGV. With V trimmed by 0 bases and J by 4 bases, 1 base remained unmatched. The CDR3 here is CASSLDLAGETQYF. CDR3 in DNA: TGTGCCAGCAGCTTAGACCTAGCGGGAGAGACCCAGTACTTC.